Listed below are T cell receptor beta chains from one sample, sequenced in a study of STAT5B mutations in CD4+ large granular lymphocyte leukemia. Sequencing was performed with immunoSEQ multiplex PCR; in TCRdb, only in-frame clones are kept and a portion is missing. The sample records roughly 32,000 clones, about 77% being singletons. The sequencing sample was made of CD4+ T cells from blood buffy coats. All receptors derive from a human donor in good health. Each CDR3 is given with its conserved first and last residue. The D gene is left open where the match is weak. The listing skips clone size in some rows; elsewhere it reads once, few, many or a size class.

few - TRBJ1-2 TRBV7-9 TGTGCCAGCGGTCAGGGCACCGTGTACTATGGCTACACCTTC CASGQGTVYYGYTF
- TRBD2 TRBJ2-3 TRBV28 TGTGCCAGCAGTTTAGGGGGAGGGGGCACAGATACGCAGTATTTT CASSLGGGGTDTQYF
once TRBD2 TRBJ2-3 TRBV6-1 TGTGCCAGCAGTTCCAGCGGGGGGACAGATACGCAGTATTTT CASSSSGGTDTQYF
- - TRBJ2-1 TRBV5-4 TGTGCCAGCTTCACTGGAGGGGCGTCCTACAATGAGCAGTTCTTC CASFTGGASYNEQFF
few - TRBJ2-5 TRBV4-3 TGCGCCTTCGACCAGTCGGGGACCCAGTACTTC CAFDQSGTQYF
- TRBD2 TRBJ2-2 TRBV19 TGTGCCAGTAGTTTTGCGGGAGGTACCGGGGAGCTGTTTTTT CASSFAGGTGELFF
- TRBD1 TRBJ2-7 TRBV7-2 TGTGCCAGCAGCTTGCAGGGGGCTTGGGAGCAGTACTTC CASSLQGAWEQYF
few - TRBJ1-5 TRBV2 TGTGCCAGCAGTCGGGACACCTCCAATCAGCCCCAGCATTTT CASSRDTSNQPQHF
- - TRBJ1-4 TRBV2 TGTGCCAGCAGTGAAGCGGCCGGGGGCGGTCAGGAAAAACTGTTTTTT CASSEAAGGGQEKLFF
- - TRBJ1-2 TRBV9 TGTGCCAGCAGCGTAGATGGCCTTAACTATGGCTACACCTTC CASSVDGLNYGYTF
- - TRBJ2-5 TRBV7-9 TGTGCCAGCGGAATTGGGGCGTACCAAGAGACCCAGTACTTC CASGIGAYQETQYF
- TRBD2 TRBJ2-3 TRBV4-2 TGTGCCAGCACCGGGGGGGGGACCCGCGCAGATACGCAGTATTTT CASTGGGTRADTQYF
- TRBD2 TRBJ2-4 TRBV4-1 TGCGCCAGCAGCCAAGCGGAGCGGGGGGGCGGCAAAAACATTCAGTACTTC CASSQAERGGGKNIQYF
- TRBD2 TRBJ2-7 TRBV28 TGTGCCAGCCGGGACTACTTGGAGCAGTACTTC CASRDYLEQYF